This TCR beta chain was documented in a study of T cells in women clearing cervical HPV infection. Study-wide results and caveats: Combining TCR richness with V gene abundances gave roughly 0.84 AUC.

The table came from immunoSEQ multiplex PCR; TCRdb's copy has only in-frame clones and leaves some out. The sample yields about 30,000 clones, of which the top ten take up 2.8%. Notes on this clone: Its antigen is as yet unknown. The read is 3 residues too short to cover the CDR3 end, so that end is filled in from the germline J gene.

The trim removed 3 bases at V and 4 bases at J, leaving 4 bases unmatched. The germline V gene has CDR1 KGHSH and CDR2 LQKENI. The length of the CDR3 is 15 residues. This sequence was found in a woman between 18 and 70 years old with a cervical HPV16 infection that either progressed to CIN3+ or cleared (not recorded which). V and J are TRBV18 and TRBJ2-1; 9 bases align to TRBD1. Input material: blood buffy coat. The covered CDR3 bases are TGTGCCAGCTCACCCGGACAGGGGCCATACAATGAG. It specifies CASSPGQGPYNE. The CDR3 in its entirety is CASSPGQGPYNEQFF.